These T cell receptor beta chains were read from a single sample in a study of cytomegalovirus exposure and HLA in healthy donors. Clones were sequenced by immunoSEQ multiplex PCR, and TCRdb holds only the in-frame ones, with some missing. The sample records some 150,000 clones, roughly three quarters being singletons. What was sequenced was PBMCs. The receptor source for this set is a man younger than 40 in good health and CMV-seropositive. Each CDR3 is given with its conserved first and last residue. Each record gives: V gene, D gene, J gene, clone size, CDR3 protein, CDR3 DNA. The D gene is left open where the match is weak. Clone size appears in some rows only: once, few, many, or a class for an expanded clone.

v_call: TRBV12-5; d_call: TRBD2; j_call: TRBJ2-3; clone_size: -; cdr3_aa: CASGWTGGPTDTQYF; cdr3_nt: TGTGCTAGTGGTTGGACGGGGGGGCCCACAGATACGCAGTATTTT
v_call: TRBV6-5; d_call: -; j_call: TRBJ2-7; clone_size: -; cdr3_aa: CASRLLLGGERYF; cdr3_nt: TGTGCCAGCAGACTATTACTAGGCGGCGAGCGGTACTTC
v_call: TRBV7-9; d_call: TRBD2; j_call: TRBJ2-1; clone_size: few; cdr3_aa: CASSRLAGGSSYNEQFF; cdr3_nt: TGTGCCAGCAGCCGGCTAGCGGGGGGAAGTTCCTACAATGAGCAGTTCTTC
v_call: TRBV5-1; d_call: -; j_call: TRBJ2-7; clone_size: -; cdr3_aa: CASRGTLGGYEQYF; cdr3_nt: TGCGCCAGCAGGGGCACGCTTGGGGGCTACGAGCAGTACTTC
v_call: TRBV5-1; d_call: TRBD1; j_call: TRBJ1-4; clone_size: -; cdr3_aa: CASSIGGQGDEKLFF; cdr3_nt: TGCGCCAGCAGCATCGGGGGACAGGGGGATGAAAAACTGTTTTTT
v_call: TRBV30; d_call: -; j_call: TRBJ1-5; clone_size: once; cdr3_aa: CAWSVHRDGQPQHF; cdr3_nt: TGTGCCTGGAGTGTACACAGGGATGGTCAGCCCCAGCATTTT
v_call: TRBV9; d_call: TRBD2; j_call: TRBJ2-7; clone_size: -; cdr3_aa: CASSLETSGRGEQYF; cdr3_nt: TGTGCCAGCAGCCTAGAAACTAGCGGGAGAGGGGAGCAGTACTTC
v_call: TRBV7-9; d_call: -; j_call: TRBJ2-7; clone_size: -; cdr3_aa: CASSPGGPHEQYF; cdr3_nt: TGTGCCAGCAGCCCAGGGGGGCCCCACGAGCAGTACTTC
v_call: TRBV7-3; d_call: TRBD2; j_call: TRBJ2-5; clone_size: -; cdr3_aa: CASSLTSGNQETQYF; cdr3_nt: TGTGCCAGCAGCTTAACTAGCGGGAACCAAGAGACCCAGTACTTC
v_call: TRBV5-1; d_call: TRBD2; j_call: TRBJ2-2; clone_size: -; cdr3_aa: CASTSSGGRDTGELFF; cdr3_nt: TGCGCCAGCACTTCCAGCGGGGGGCGAGACACCGGGGAGCTGTTTTTT
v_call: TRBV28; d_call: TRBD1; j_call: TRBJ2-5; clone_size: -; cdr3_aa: CASRTGTDFTIQETQYF; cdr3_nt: TGTGCCAGCAGGACCGGGACAGACTTTACCATCCAAGAGACCCAGTACTTC
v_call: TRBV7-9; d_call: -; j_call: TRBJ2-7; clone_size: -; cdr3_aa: CASSLQGKIGEQYF; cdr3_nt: TGTGCCAGCAGCCTACAGGGAAAGATTGGCGAGCAGTACTTC
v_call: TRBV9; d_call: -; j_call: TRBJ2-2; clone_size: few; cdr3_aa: CASSAGPPNTGELFF; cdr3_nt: TGTGCCAGCAGCGCAGGGCCCCCGAACACCGGGGAGCTGTTTTTT
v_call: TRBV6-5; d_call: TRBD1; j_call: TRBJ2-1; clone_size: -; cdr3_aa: CASTLDRGITNEQFF; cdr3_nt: TGTGCCAGCACCTTGGACAGGGGAATTACCAATGAGCAGTTCTTC
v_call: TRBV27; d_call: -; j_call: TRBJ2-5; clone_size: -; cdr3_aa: CASSLSSITPQETQYF; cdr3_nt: TGTGCCAGCAGTTTGAGTAGCATCACACCGCAAGAGACCCAGTACTTC
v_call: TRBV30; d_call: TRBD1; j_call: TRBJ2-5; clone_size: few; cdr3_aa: CAWESLQGGTQYF; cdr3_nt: TGTGCCTGGGAATCCCTACAGGGGGGGACCCAGTACTTC
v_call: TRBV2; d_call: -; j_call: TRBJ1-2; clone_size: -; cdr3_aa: CASSEAWQDGYTF; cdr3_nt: TGTGCCAGCAGTGAAGCGTGGCAGGATGGCTACACCTTC
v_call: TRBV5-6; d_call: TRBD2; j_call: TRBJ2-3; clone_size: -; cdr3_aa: CASSLGSGGSTDTQYF; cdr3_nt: TGTGCCAGCAGCTTGGGTAGCGGGGGTAGCACAGATACGCAGTATTTT
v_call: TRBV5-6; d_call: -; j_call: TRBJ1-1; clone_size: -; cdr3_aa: CASSLMRNTEAFF; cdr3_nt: TGTGCCAGCAGCTTGATGCGGAACACTGAAGCTTTCTTT
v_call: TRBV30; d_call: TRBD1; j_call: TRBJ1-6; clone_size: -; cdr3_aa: CAWSVQRTGPFTLHF; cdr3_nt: TGTGCCTGGAGTGTTCAGAGGACAGGACCCTTCACCCTCCACTTT
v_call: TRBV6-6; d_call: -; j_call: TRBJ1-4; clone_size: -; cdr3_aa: CASSRTDEKLFF; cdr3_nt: TGTGCCAGCAGTCGGACAGATGAAAAACTGTTTTTT
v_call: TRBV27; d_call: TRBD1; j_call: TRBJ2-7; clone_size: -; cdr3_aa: CASTPGTGSNPEQYF; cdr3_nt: TGTGCCAGCACCCCAGGGACAGGCTCCAACCCCGAGCAGTACTTC
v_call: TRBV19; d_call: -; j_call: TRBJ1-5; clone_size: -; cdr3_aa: CASSQDSNQPQHF; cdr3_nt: TGTGCCTCCTCCCAGGATAGCAATCAGCCCCAGCATTTT
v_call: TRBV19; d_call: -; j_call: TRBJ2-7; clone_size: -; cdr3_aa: CASSMEGDRGFYEQYF; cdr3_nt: TGTGCCAGTAGTATGGAGGGAGACCGGGGGTTCTACGAGCAGTACTTC
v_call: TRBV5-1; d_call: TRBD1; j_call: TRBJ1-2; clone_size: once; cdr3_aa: CASSAPGTGGAEGYTF; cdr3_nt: TGCGCCAGCAGCGCCCCCGGGACAGGGGGCGCAGAAGGCTACACCTTC
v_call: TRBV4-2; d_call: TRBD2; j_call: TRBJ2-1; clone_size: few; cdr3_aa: CASRGGGVGHEQFF; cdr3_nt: TGTGCCAGCAGGGGCGGGGGGGTGGGACATGAGCAGTTCTTC
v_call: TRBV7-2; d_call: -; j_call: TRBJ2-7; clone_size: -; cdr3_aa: CASSLWTSSYEQYF; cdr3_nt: TGTGCCAGCAGCCTATGGACTTCTTCCTACGAGCAGTACTTC
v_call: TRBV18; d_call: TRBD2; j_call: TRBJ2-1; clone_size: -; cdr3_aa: CASSDLRGSDEQFF; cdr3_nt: TGTGCCAGCTCAGACCTTCGCGGGAGCGATGAGCAGTTCTTC
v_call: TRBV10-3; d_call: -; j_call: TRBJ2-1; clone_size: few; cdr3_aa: CAISDQLDADEQFF; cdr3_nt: TGTGCCATCAGTGACCAACTAGATGCCGATGAGCAGTTCTTC
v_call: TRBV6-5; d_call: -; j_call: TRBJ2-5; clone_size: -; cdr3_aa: CASALGETQYF; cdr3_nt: TGTGCCAGCGCCCTAGGTGAGACCCAGTACTTC
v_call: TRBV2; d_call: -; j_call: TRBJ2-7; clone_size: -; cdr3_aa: CASGPLALAVKYEQYF; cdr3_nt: TGTGCCAGCGGTCCCTTAGCATTAGCGGTGAAATACGAGCAGTACTTC
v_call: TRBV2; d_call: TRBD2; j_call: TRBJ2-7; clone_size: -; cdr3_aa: CASRLGLDVAYEQYF; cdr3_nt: TGTGCCAGCAGACTCGGACTAGACGTGGCCTACGAGCAGTACTTC
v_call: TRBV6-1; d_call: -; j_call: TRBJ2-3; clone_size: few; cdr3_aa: CASSEVGWARYTDTQYF; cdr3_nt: TGTGCCAGCAGTGAAGTTGGGTGGGCCCGCTACACAGATACGCAGTATTTT